The 28 T cell receptor beta chains listed next were all sequenced from one sample in a study of T cells in Graves' hyperthyroidism and ophthalmopathy. The TCR beta CDR3 regions underwent amplification using RNA transcripts as the source. HTBI primers were the set used in a first-round RT-PCR of the TCR CDR3. TCRdb recomputed calls from the multiplex PCR reads with MiXCR, one row per CDR3 protein. The sample gives 540,000 or so distinct CDR3 sequences, about 45% of which show up once; around a fifth is in the top ten. Sample: peripheral blood or thyroid tissue (not recorded which). These receptors all come from an adult woman with Graves' disease, either hyperthyroidism or ophthalmopathy (not recorded which).

This clonotype was seen a few times. The rearrangement joins TRBV12-3 or TRBV12-4 to TRBJ1-6; D may be TRBD1 (5 bases). The CDR3 runs to 14 residues. Trimming shortened V by 6 bases and J by 7 bases, and 13 bases separated the two germline ends. The CDR3 coding sequence is TGTGCCAGCAGCTCCCGGGACGCAAATTCACCCCTCCACTTT. Amino acid sequence: CASSSRDANSPLHF.

V usage is TRBV29-1 and J usage is TRBJ2-5; either TRBD1 or TRBD2 may fit D (7 bases each). The CDR3 is 14 residues long. Germline CDR1 reads SQVTM; CDR2 reads ANQGSEA. The germline V and J ends were trimmed by 1 base and 3 bases, with 12 bases remaining between them. CDR3 sequence reads: CSVEVAGGEETQYF. In DNA, the CDR3 is TGCAGCGTTGAAGTGGCAGGGGGGGAAGAGACCCAGTACTTC.

The chain has TRBV20-1 and TRBJ1-1; D is unresolved. The V gene's germline CDR1 is DFQATT and CDR2 SNEGSKA (reference sequence). The CDR3 spans 14 residues. Trimming removed 0 bases at V and 1 base at J, with 9 bases between. This chain's CDR3 is CSARDRRSNTEAFF. CDR3 DNA: TGCAGTGCTAGAGATAGGAGATCGAACACTGAAGCTTTCTTT.

The chain uses TRBV20-1 and TRBJ2-7; TRBD2 aligns across 10 bases. Germline V lookup: CDR1 DFQATT, CDR2 SNEGSKA (reference sequence). The V segment lost 6 bases and the J segment 1 base; nucleotides outside the gene matches: 6. The CDR3 has 14 amino acids. The CDR3 DNA is TGCAGTGCCGCGCAGACTAGCGGGTCCTACGAGCAGTACTTC. Translated: CSAAQTSGSYEQYF.

This clonotype showed up just once. The genes are TRBV29-1 and TRBJ2-7; 13 bases align to TRBD2. This CDR3 spans 14 amino acids. The ends lost 7 bases at V and 2 bases at J; junction bases unmatched: 5. Germline-derived CDR1 and CDR2 are SQVTM and ANQGSEA. CDR3 in DNA: TGCAGCGGAGGGACTAGCGGGGCGACCTACGAGCAGTACTTC. Translation: CSGGTSGATYEQYF.

This clonotype was picked up many times. V is TRBV28 and J is TRBJ1-2; D possibly corresponds to TRBD1 (5 bases). CDR3 length equals 15 residues. Trimming removed 3 bases from V and 2 bases from J, with 13 bases in between. Germline V gene data show CDR1 as MDHEN and CDR2 as SYDVKM. CDR3 amino acids: CASSFTDRPNYGYTF. The CDR3 bases are TGTGCCAGCAGTTTTACTGACAGACCCAACTATGGCTACACCTTC.

This sequence joins TRBV18 and TRBJ1-6, with TRBD1 matching over 12 bases. Germline V CDR1 and CDR2: KGHSH, LQKENI. The V gene end was trimmed by 3 bases and the J gene end by 7 bases; junction bases not matched to a gene: 7. The CDR3 extends over 17 amino acids. Here the CDR3 reads CASSPIGTGGLNSPLHF. The CDR3 DNA sequence: TGTGCCAGCTCACCGATTGGGACAGGGGGCCTCAATTCACCCCTCCACTTT.

This clonotype was detected a few times. Written as DNA, the CDR3 is TGTGCCACCAGCAGAGTCGCAGGGGATCCCCTCCACTTT. It encodes CATSRVAGDPLHF. The rearrangement joins TRBV15 to TRBJ1-6, with D possibly TRBD1 on 6 matching bases. Trimming removed 1 base at V and 13 bases at J, with 11 bases between. Germline V gives CDR1 LNHNV, CDR2 YYDKDF (reference sequence). The CDR3 has 13 residues.

This clonotype came up once. The V and J genes are TRBV6-5 and TRBJ2-5; possible D gene TRBD2, 5 bases. Looked up from germline, CDR1 is MNHEY and CDR2 is SVGAGI. Trimming shortened V by 2 bases and J by 14 bases, and 15 bases separated the two germline ends. This CDR3 is 12 amino acids long. This CDR3 reads CASSYTRTEAYF. In nucleotides, the CDR3 is TGTGCCAGCAGTTACACACGGACGGAGGCTTACTTC.

This clonotype was seen many times. The chain combines TRBV5-1 with TRBJ2-5; 7 nucleotides line up with TRBD2. The CDR3 is made up of 16 amino acids. The junction had 14 bases not matched to a gene; V was cut back by 5 bases and J by 4 bases. CDR1 and CDR2 (germline): SGHRS, YFSETQ. Written as DNA, the CDR3 is TGCGCCAGCAGTCAGGATGGCGGGAGTGTTATAGAGACCCAGTACTTC. Protein sequence: CASSQDGGSVIETQYF.

This clonotype was seen repeatedly, ten times or more. The CDR3 protein is CASSSWTGTNEKLFF. For the CDR3, the DNA is TGTGCCAGCAGTTCATGGACGGGAACTAATGAAAAACTGTTTTTT. The rearrangement uses TRBV12-3 or TRBV12-4 and TRBJ1-4; the D is unclear. The length of the CDR3 is 15 residues. The V gene lost 4 bases and the J gene lost 1 base, with 10 bases spanning the gap.

The table lists this clonotype with many counts. The rearrangement joins TRBV4-2 to TRBJ2-5, with 7 bases identical to TRBD2. The CDR3 totals 16 residues. V trimming: 2 bases; J trimming: 2 bases; junction bases outside the gene matches: 8. Germline values: CDR1 LGHNA, CDR2 YNFKEQ. The CDR3 nucleotides read TGTGCCAGCAGCCAAACCTTGGGGGGGGAACAAGAGACCCAGTACTTC. Translated: CASSQTLGGEQETQYF.

V gene TRBV12-3 or TRBV12-4 combines with J gene TRBJ1-3, with D possibly TRBD1 on 5 matching bases. The CDR3 contains 11 residues. V dropped 3 bases and J dropped 15 bases, with 12 bases sitting between them. The CDR3 nucleotides read TGTGCCAGCAGTTTGTCTGCGGGACGATATTTT. Amino acids: CASSLSAGRYF.

This clonotype was counted many times. The chain is built from TRBV2 and TRBJ1-1; TRBD1 agrees at 12 bases. Germline V gene data show CDR1 as SNHLY and CDR2 as FYNNEI. The CDR3 is made up of 14 amino acids. V lost 4 bases, J lost 6 bases, and 3 bases stayed unmatched. The CDR3 DNA reads as TGTGCCAGCAGTGGGGGGACAGGGGGCTCTGAAGCTTTCTTT. It is translated as CASSGGTGGSEAFF.

The rearrangement links TRBV10-3 to TRBJ1-2; D gene uncertain. Germline V CDR1 and CDR2: ENHRY, SYGVKD. Trimming pared 3 bases from V and 4 bases from J, leaving 21 bases between. The CDR3 spans 17 residues. The CDR3 sequence: CAISDVMGMAKTYGYTF. The CDR3 coding sequence is TGTGCCATCAGTGATGTGATGGGGATGGCGAAGACCTATGGCTACACCTTC.

This clonotype was counted at least ten times. The chain employs TRBV4-2 and TRBJ1-5, with D uncertain. Trimming shortened V by 3 bases and J by 3 bases, and 3 bases separated the two germline ends. CDR3 size: 12 residues. CDR1 is LGHNA and CDR2 is YNFKEQ in the germline V gene. The CDR3: CASSQNNQPQHF. DNA for the CDR3: TGTGCCAGCAGCCAGAACAATCAGCCCCAGCATTTT.

This clonotype was detected once. The chain employs TRBV10-3 and TRBJ2-5; TRBD1 matches at 7 bases. This CDR3 region has 14 residues. The J segment lost 2 bases and the V segment lost 10 bases, leaving 10 bases of the junction unmatched. Looked up from germline, CDR1 is ENHRY and CDR2 is SYGVKD. The CDR3 bases are TGTGCCACGAAAGGACAGGTACTACAAGAGACCCAGTACTTC. Translated: CATKGQVLQETQYF.

This clonotype has ten or more counts. This chain joins TRBV20-1 and TRBJ1-6, with D maybe TRBD1 (5 bases). This CDR3 region has 12 residues. CDR1 is DFQATT and CDR2 is SNEGSKA in the germline V gene (reference sequence). Trimming pared 6 bases from V and 7 bases from J, leaving 10 bases between. The CDR3 nucleotides read TGCAGTGCCCCGAACAGGAATTCACCCCTCCACTTT. Translation gives CSAPNRNSPLHF.

This clonotype has at least ten counts. The CDR3 protein is CASSSSGGRDGYTF. The CDR3 DNA follows: TGTGCCAGCAGTAGCTCAGGGGGCCGCGATGGCTACACCTTC. The rearrangement uses TRBV6-6 and TRBJ1-2; 8 positions match TRBD1. There are 14 residues in the CDR3. The V segment lost 5 bases and the J segment 6 bases; nucleotides outside the gene matches: 8. Germline CDR1 is MNHNY and CDR2 is SVGAGI (reference sequence).

The V call is TRBV2, the J call TRBJ2-7; D is possibly TRBD1 (6 bases). The CDR3 extends over 13 amino acids. The V end was cut by 11 bases, the J end by 6 bases, with 20 bases between. Germline CDR1 SNHLY, CDR2 FYNNEI. In nucleotides, the CDR3 is TGTGCCTGGGAACAGGGTTTCTCCGGCGAGCAGTACTTC. Translated: CAWEQGFSGEQYF.

The J gene is TRBJ1-2, the V gene TRBV29-1; 7 bases are shared with TRBD1. The CDR3 spans 14 residues. V lost 3 bases and J lost 2; bases outside the gene matches: 6. The V gene's germline CDR1 is SQVTM and CDR2 ANQGSEA. Written as DNA, the CDR3 is TGCAGCGTTGACGGGACAGAAGTAAACTATGGCTACACCTTC. Protein product: CSVDGTEVNYGYTF.

This clonotype was seen at least ten times. This chain joins TRBV6-1 and TRBJ1-5; D not certain. Germline lookup yields CDR1 MNHNS and CDR2 SASEGT. This CDR3 region has 14 residues. Trimming stripped 0 bases from V and 7 bases from J, with 10 bases between. In nucleotides, the CDR3 is TGTGCCAGCAGTGAAGCGCTTCGAAACCAGCCCCAGCATTTT. Its protein is CASSEALRNQPQHF.

V and J are TRBV15 and TRBJ2-2, with TRBD2 matching over 7 bases. V lost 0 bases and J lost 1; bases outside the gene matches: 5. The germline V gene has CDR1 LNHNV and CDR2 YYDKDF (reference sequence). The CDR3 loop spans 17 amino acids. The chain's CDR3 is CATSRDQASGNTGELFF. The CDR3 bases are TGTGCCACCAGCAGAGATCAGGCTAGCGGGAACACCGGGGAGCTGTTTTTT. The variable domain in full, completed from reference TRBV15 and TRBJ2-2, reads DAMVIQNPRYQVTQFGKPVTLSCSQTLNHNVMYWYQQKSSQAPKLLFHYYDKDFNNEADTPDNFQSRRPNTSFCFLDIRSPGLGDTAMYLCATSRDQASGNTGELFFGEGSRLTVL.

The chain uses TRBV29-1 and TRBJ2-7; D tentatively fits TRBD1 or TRBD2 (5 bases each). Trimming took off 8 bases at V and 12 bases at J, with 26 bases between the two ends. Germline CDR1 and CDR2: SQVTM and ANQGSEA. The CDR3 runs to 13 residues. The CDR3 DNA is TGCAGCAGCGTGTTCCGGGAAGGGGACGGGCGGTACTTC. This encodes CSSVFREGDGRYF.

The CDR3 DNA reads as TGTGCCAGCAGCGTGGGGTCAGGCAGGGGCGCAACTAATGAAAAACTGTTTTTT. This sequence encodes CASSVGSGRGATNEKLFF. The chain uses TRBV9 and TRBJ1-4; D might be TRBD1 (6 bases). The CDR3 covers 18 residues. V was shortened by 2 bases and J by 0 bases, with 17 bases between the two germline ends. Per germline, CDR1 SGDLS and CDR2 YYNGEE.

This clonotype came up many times. V gene TRBV19 combines with J gene TRBJ1-2; possible D gene TRBD1, 5 bases. V shed 7 bases and J shed 9 bases, with 18 bases lying between them. Germline-derived CDR1 and CDR2 are LNHDA and SQIVND (reference sequence). The CDR3 contains 13 residues. CDR3 region: CASTAPRWGSYTF. The DNA for the CDR3 is TGTGCCAGTACCGCTCCGCGTTGGGGGAGCTACACCTTC. Supplemented by reference TRBV19 and TRBJ1-2, the full variable domain reads DGGITQSPKYLFRKEGQNVTLSCEQNLNHDAMYWYRQDPGQGLRLIYYSQIVNDFQKGDIAEGYSVSREKKESFPLTVTSAQKNPTAFYLCASTAPRWGSYTFGSGTRLTVV.

The chain uses TRBV11-2 and TRBJ2-1; maybe TRBD1 (5 bases). This CDR3 is 11 amino acids long. Germline V gene sequence: CDR1 SGHAT, CDR2 FQNNGV. The V and J ends lost 4 bases and 9 bases respectively, with 7 bases between them. The CDR3 sequence: CASSWGSEQFF. The CDR3 region has the DNA TGTGCCAGCAGCTGGGGCAGTGAGCAGTTCTTC.

This clonotype has a handful of counts. This chain connects TRBV25-1 to TRBJ2-7; 13 nucleotides align to TRBD2. Trimming at V came to 4 bases and at J to 3 bases, leaving 15 bases not matched to a gene. The germline gives CDR1 MGHDK, CDR2 SYGVNS. This CDR3 is 19 amino acids long. CDR3 sequence: CASSGGLAGVKGLGYEQYF. The CDR3 DNA reads as TGTGCCAGCAGTGGTGGACTAGCGGGAGTAAAGGGCCTGGGCTACGAGCAGTACTTC.